The subject of this entry is one TCR beta chain. One end of the junction fails to match germline, which may point to a read error. Germline V gene lookup returns CDR1 SNHLY and CDR2 FYNNEI. The CDR3 is 13 residues long. The data derive from a study of tumor-infiltrating lymphocytes in primary liver carcinoma. About the study: Staged T1-T3 N0M0, the tumors had sizes that ranged from about 4.2 to 10 cm across.

Unsorted bulk tissue (roughly 19-31 mg) underwent RNA and DNA co-extraction. Chronic HBV infection, which was untreated, was present in the patients. Production of TCR beta cDNA used approximately 0.55 ug total RNA together with a constant-region primer. Three rounds of nested multiplex PCR with slightly modified ARM-PCR produced TCR beta libraries. Rounds one and two of PCR, each of 9 to 11 cycles, were primed with TRBV1-TRBV30 forward primers and a C-beta reverse primer. One entry per CDR3 protein, called by TCRdb with MiXCR from the multiplex PCR reads. The data hold about 37,000 distinct CDR3 sequences, with more than 60% observed a single time.

The receptor comes from a man aged 40-49 years with primary liver carcinoma and hepatitis B virus infection. V is TRBV2 and J is TRBJ2-5; tentative D call: TRBD1 (7 bases). Sequencing was performed on tumor-adjacent normal liver tissue. CDR3 protein: CTSRRDSQETQYF. The CDR3 nucleotides are TGTACCAGCAGGAGGGACAGCCAAGAGACCCAGTACTTC.